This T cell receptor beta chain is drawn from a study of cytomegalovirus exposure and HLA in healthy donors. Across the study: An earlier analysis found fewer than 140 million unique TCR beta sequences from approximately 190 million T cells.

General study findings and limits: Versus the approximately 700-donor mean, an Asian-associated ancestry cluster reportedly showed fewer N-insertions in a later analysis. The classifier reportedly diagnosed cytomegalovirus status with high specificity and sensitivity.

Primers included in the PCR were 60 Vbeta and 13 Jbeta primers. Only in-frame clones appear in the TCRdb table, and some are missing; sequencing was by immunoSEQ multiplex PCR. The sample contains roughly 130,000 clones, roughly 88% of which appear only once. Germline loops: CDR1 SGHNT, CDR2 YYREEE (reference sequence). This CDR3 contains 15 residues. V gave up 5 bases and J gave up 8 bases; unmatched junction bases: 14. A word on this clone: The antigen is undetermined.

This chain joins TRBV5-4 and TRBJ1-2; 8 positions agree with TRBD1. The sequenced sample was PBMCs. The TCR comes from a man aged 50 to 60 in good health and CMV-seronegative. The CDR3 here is CASRRAGTGYGGYTF. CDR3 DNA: TGTGCCAGCAGGCGAGCCGGGACAGGTTACGGAGGCTACACCTTC.